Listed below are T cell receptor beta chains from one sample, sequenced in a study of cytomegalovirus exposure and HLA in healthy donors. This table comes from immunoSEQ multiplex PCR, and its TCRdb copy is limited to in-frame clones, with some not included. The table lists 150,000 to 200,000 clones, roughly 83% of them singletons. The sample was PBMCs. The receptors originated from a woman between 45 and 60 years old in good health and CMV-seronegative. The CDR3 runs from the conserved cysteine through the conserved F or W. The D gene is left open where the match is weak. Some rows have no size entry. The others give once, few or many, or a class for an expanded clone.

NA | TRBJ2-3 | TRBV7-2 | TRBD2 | CASSLAPLAGGGTDTQYF | TGTGCCAGCAGCTTAGCGCCCCTAGCGGGAGGTGGTACAGATACGCAGTATTTT
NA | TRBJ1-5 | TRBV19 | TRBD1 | CASSILSLRTGGQPQHF | TGTGCCAGTAGTATTCTATCGTTACGGACAGGGGGTCAGCCCCAGCATTTT
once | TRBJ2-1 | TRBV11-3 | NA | CASSSRGSYNEQFF | TGTGCCAGCAGCTCCCGCGGCTCCTACAATGAGCAGTTCTTC
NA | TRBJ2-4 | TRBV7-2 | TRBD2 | CASTREGLAKNIQYF | TGTGCCAGCACCCGGGAGGGGCTAGCCAAAAACATTCAGTACTTC
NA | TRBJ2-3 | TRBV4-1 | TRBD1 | CASSHPDRDTDTQYF | TGCGCCAGCAGCCACCCGGACAGGGACACAGATACGCAGTATTTT
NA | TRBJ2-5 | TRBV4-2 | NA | CASSQGGGGLKTQYF | TGTGCCAGCAGCCAAGGAGGTGGTGGATTGAAGACCCAGTACTTC
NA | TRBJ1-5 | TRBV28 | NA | CASSQDMSYSNQPQHF | TGTGCCAGCAGCCAGGACATGTCCTATAGCAATCAGCCCCAGCATTTT
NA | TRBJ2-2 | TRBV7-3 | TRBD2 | CASSPTRREGGYTGELFF | TGTGCCAGCAGCCCTACCCGGCGGGAGGGGGGTTACACCGGGGAGCTGTTTTTT
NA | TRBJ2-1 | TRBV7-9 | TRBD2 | CASSSTSGGLNEQFF | TGTGCCAGCAGCTCGACTAGCGGGGGTCTTAATGAGCAGTTCTTC
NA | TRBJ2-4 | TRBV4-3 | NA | CASSQDPARDIQYF | TGCGCCAGCAGCCAAGATCCGGCCAGGGACATTCAGTACTTC
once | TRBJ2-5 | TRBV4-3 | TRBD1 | CASSQEGQGQETQYF | TGCGCCAGCAGCCAAGAGGGACAGGGGCAAGAGACCCAGTACTTC
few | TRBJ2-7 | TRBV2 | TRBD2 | CAGGLAGESEQYF | TGTGCCGGCGGACTAGCGGGAGAGAGCGAGCAGTACTTC
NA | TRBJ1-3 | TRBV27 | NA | CASSFAGGGNTIYF | TGTGCCAGCAGTTTTGCCGGGGGTGGAAACACCATATATTTT
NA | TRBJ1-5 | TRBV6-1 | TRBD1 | CASSAEGQPTAQHF | TGTGCCAGCAGTGCCGAGGGACAGCCTACTGCCCAGCATTTT
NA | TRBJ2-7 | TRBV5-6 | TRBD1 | CATQGALDEQYF | TGTGCCACTCAGGGGGCATTGGACGAGCAGTACTTC
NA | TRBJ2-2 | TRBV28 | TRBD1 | CASSLTGTNTGELFF | TGTGCCAGCAGTCTGACAGGGACGAACACCGGGGAGCTGTTTTTT
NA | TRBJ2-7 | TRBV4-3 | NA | CASSQDSAGMGEQYF | TGCGCCAGCAGCCAAGATTCGGCCGGGATGGGCGAGCAGTACTTC
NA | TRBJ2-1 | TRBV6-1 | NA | CASRRRETYNEQFF | TGTGCTTCAAGGAGGAGAGAGACCTACAATGAGCAGTTCTTC
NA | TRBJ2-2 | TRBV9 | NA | CASSVGSSGNTGELFF | TGTGCCAGCAGCGTAGGAAGTTCGGGGAACACCGGGGAGCTGTTTTTT
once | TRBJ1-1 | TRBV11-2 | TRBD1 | CASSFGQGRRTEAFF | TGTGCCAGCAGCTTCGGACAGGGGAGGAGGACTGAAGCTTTCTTT
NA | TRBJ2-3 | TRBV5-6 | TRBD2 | CASSLRTSGFRGTDTQYF | TGTGCCAGCAGCTTGAGGACTAGCGGGTTTCGTGGCACAGATACGCAGTATTTT
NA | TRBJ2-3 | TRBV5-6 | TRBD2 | CASSPGSGGADTQYF | TGTGCCAGCAGCCCCGGAAGCGGGGGGGCAGATACGCAGTATTTT
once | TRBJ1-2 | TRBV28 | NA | CASSQGRNYGYTF | TGTGCCAGCAGTCAGGGTCGGAACTATGGCTACACCTTC
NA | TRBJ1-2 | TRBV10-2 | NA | CASSDGGLTDYGYTF | TGCGCCAGCAGTGACGGGGGGCTAACAGACTATGGCTACACCTTC
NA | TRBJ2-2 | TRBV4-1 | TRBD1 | CANNPGQDANTGELFF | TGCGCCAACAACCCCGGACAGGACGCGAACACCGGGGAGCTGTTTTTT